This record covers a single T cell receptor (beta chain). What it binds is not known. The data belong to a study of cytomegalovirus exposure and HLA in healthy donors. Background on the study: According to later analysis, the same platform produced the 130 or so validation and several hundred first-cohort repertoires. Study outcomes and limitations: A subsequent analysis found that TCR clusters from the first cohort also tended to co-occur in the approximately 130 validation repertoires, with 94% of cluster scores above 0.

Clones were sequenced by immunoSEQ multiplex PCR, and TCRdb holds only the in-frame ones, with some missing. This sample has under 200,000 clones, with approximately 86% found just once. The germline V gene has CDR1 SGHVS and CDR2 FQNEAQ. This CDR3 contains 14 residues. Between the trimmed V and J ends, which lost 1 base and 8 bases, there was a span of 14 bases. Sequences were obtained from PBMCs. The origin of this receptor is a woman aged 18-29 years in good health and CMV-seronegative. The chain is built from TRBV7-8 and TRBJ1-2; a possible D gene is TRBD1 (5 bases). CDR3 coding DNA: TGTGCCAGCAGCTTAGAACAGGCCGTAAGGGGCTACACCTTC. Translating it yields CASSLEQAVRGYTF.